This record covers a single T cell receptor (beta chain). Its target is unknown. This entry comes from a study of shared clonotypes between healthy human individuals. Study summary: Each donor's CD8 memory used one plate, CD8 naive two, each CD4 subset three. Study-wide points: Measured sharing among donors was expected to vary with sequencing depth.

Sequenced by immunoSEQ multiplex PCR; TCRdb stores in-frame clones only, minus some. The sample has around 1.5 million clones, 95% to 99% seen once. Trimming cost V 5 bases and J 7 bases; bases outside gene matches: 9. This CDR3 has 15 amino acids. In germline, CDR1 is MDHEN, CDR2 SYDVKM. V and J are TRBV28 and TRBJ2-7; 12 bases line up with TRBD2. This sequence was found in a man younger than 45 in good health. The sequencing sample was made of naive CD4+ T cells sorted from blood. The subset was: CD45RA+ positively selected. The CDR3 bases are TGTGCCAGCAGTCGACTAGCGGGGGACCCTTGGGAGCAGTACTTC. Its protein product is CASSRLAGDPWEQYF.